Included here is one T cell receptor (beta chain) sequence, with context. The CDR3 is 18 residues long. With V trimmed by 4 bases and J by 4 bases, 15 bases remained unmatched. From germline, CDR1 is SGHTS and CDR2 YDEGEE. This record belongs to a study of blood T cell repertoires in COVID-19. Clones were sequenced by immunoSEQ multiplex PCR, and TCRdb holds only the in-frame ones, with some missing. Here the sample spans some 130,000 clones, almost 70% being singletons. The V gene is TRBV5-8, the J gene TRBJ2-1; 9 nucleotides match TRBD1. This TCR was recovered from a woman aged 65 to 85 with acute or convalescent COVID-19. Sequenced input: peripheral blood. CDR3 loop: CASSPGQGSRRVYNEQFF. Written as DNA, the CDR3 is TGTGCCAGCAGCCCAGGACAGGGGAGTAGGAGGGTTTACAATGAGCAGTTCTTC.